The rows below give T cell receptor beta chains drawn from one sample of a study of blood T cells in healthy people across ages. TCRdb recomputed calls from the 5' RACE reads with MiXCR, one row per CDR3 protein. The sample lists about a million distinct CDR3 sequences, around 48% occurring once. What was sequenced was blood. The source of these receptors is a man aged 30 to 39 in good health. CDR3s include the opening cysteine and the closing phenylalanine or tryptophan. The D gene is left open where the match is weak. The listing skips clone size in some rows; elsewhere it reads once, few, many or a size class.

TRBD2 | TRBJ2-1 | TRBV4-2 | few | TGTGCCAGCAGCCAAGGATGGGGGGGCAATGAGCAGTTCTTC | CASSQGWGGNEQFF
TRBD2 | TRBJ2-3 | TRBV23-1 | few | TGCGCCAGCAGTAGCCTAGCGGAACCCACAGATACGCAGTATTTT | CASSSLAEPTDTQYF
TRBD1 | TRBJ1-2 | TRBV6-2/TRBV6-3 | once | TGTGCCAGCAGTATCAACAGGGGCTCCGGCTACACCTTC | CASSINRGSGYTF
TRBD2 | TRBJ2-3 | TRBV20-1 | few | TGCAGTGCTTTGCCCCTAGCGGGGAACCAGGATACGCAGTATTTT | CSALPLAGNQDTQYF
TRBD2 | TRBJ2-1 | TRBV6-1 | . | TGTGCCAGCAGGGGACAGACTAGCGGGGGATTTTACAATGCGCAGTTCTTC | CASRGQTSGGFYNAQFF
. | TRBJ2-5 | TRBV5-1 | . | TGCGCCAGCAGCACCTATCCGGGGGAGACCCAGTACTTC | CASSTYPGETQYF
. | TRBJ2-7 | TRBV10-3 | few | TGTGCTTCACAACAGGTTCCTGGTTACGAGCAGTACTTC | CASQQVPGYEQYF
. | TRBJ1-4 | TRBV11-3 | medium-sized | TGTGCCAGCAGCATCGGGACGGGGAATGAAAAACTGTTTTTT | CASSIGTGNEKLFF
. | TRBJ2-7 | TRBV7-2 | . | TGTGCCAGCAGCTTTAGGGTTTCCGAGCAGTACTTC | CASSFRVSEQYF
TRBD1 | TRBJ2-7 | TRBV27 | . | TGTGCCAGCAGTTTTGCCGGGACAGGGTTCTACGAGCAGTACTTC | CASSFAGTGFYEQYF
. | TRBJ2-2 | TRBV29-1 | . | TGCAGCGTTGAATGGGGGGTGGCCGGGGAGCTGTTTTTT | CSVEWGVAGELFF
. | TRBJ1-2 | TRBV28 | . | TGTGCCAGCAGCCAGCAGCCACAGGGTCCGGGAGATCGCTACACCTTC | CASSQQPQGPGDRYTF
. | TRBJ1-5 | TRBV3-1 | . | TGTGCCAGCAGCCCGTCCCGACAGGTTCCTCAGCCCCAGCATTTT | CASSPSRQVPQPQHF
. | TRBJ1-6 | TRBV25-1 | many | TGTGCCAGCAGTGCTCGAACGGGTTCACCCCTCCACTTT | CASSARTGSPLHF
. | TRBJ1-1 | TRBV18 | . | TGTGCCAGCTCACCACCGGCCCTAACAAGGGGCGCGACCACTGAAGCTTTCTTT | CASSPPALTRGATTEAFF
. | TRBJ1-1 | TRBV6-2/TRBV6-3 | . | TGTGCCAGCAGCTTTCCGCCAGGGCTAGAGAACACTGAAGCTTTCTTT | CASSFPPGLENTEAFF
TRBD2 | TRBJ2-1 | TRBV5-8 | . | TGTGCCAGCAGCTTGGGTCGACTAGCTTCTTCGGATGAGCAGTTCTTC | CASSLGRLASSDEQFF
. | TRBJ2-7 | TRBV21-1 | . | TGTGCCAGCAGCAACCACACCAATGACTACGAGGGCGGGGGGAGCGACGAGCAGTACTTC | CASSNHTNDYEGGGSDEQYF
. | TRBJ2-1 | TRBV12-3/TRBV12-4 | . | TGTGCCAGCAGTTTTGGTAGGGCCTACAATGAGCAGTTCTTC | CASSFGRAYNEQFF
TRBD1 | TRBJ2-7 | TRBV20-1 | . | TGCAGTGCTTTAGACAGGGTAGAAGAGCAGTACTTC | CSALDRVEEQYF
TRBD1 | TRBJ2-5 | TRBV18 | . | TGTGCCAGCCGGATGACAGGGGTCCAAGAGACCCAGTACTTC | CASRMTGVQETQYF
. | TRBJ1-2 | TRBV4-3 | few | TGCGCCAGCAGCCAGGAAAAGGACGGGGGCTATGGCTACACCTTC | CASSQEKDGGYGYTF
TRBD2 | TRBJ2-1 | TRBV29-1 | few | TGCAGCGTTGAGCGGGGGGGCTACAATGAGCAGTTCTTC | CSVERGGYNEQFF
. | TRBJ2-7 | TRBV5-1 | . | TGCGCCAGCAGCTTGGTAACTGCCCCCTACGAGCAGTACTTC | CASSLVTAPYEQYF
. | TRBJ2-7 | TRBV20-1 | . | TGCAGTGCTAGCAGGACAGATTCCGAGCAGTACTTC | CSASRTDSEQYF
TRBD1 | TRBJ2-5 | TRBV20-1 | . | TGCAGTGCGAGGGGACAGGGGGCTGAGACCCAGTACTTC | CSARGQGAETQYF
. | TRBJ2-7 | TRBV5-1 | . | TGCGCCAGCAGGGCCGGGGATCGTGGATACGAGCAGTACTTC | CASRAGDRGYEQYF
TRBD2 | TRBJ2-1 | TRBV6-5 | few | TGTGCCACGTATAGCGGGAGCTCCTACAATGAGCAGTTCTTC | CATYSGSSYNEQFF
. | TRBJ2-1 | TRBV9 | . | TGTGCCAGCAGCCCCCGGGCCGGGGTGAATGAGCAGTTCTTC | CASSPRAGVNEQFF
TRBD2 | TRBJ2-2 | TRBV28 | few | TGTGCCATTTCGCCCGGCGGGGGGCCTTTCTCGAACACCGGGGAGCTGTTTTTT | CAISPGGGPFSNTGELFF
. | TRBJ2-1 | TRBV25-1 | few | TGTGCCAGCAGTGAAAGGCCCAATGAGCAGTTCTTC | CASSERPNEQFF
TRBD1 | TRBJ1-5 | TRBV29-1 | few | TGCAGCGTTGAAACAGGGGGTTCTGGTCAGCCCCAGCATTTT | CSVETGGSGQPQHF
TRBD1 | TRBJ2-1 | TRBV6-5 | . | TGTGCCAGCAGTTACTCGGGACAGGGTAAAAATGAGCGGTTCTTC | CASSYSGQGKNERFF
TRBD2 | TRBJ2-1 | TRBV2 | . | TGTGCCGGCGCCGGGGGGACTCACAATGAGCAGTTCTTC | CAGAGGTHNEQFF
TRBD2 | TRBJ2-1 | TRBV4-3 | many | TGCGCCAGCAGCCAAGATATTAGCGGGGGCTACAATGAGCAGTTCTTC | CASSQDISGGYNEQFF
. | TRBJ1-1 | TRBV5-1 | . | TGCGCCAGCAGCTTGGGAGGAGGGCCTTGGGGTGAAGCTTTCTTT | CASSLGGGPWGEAFF
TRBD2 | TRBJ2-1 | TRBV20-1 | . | TGCAGTGCTGGGGGACTAGCGGAAAATGAGCAGTTCTTC | CSAGGLAENEQFF
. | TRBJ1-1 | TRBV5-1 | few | TGTGCCAGCAGCTTGGATGAGGTGACTGAAGCTTTCTTT | CASSLDEVTEAFF
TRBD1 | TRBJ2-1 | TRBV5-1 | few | TGCGCCAGCAGCACCGACGGGACAGGGTTAAATGAGCAGTTCTTC | CASSTDGTGLNEQFF
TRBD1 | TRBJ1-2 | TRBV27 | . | TGTGCCAGCGGATGGGGACAGAACTATGGCTACACCTTC | CASGWGQNYGYTF
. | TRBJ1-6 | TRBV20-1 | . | TGCAGTGCTAGAGAGGGTGCGAGGGGGGGCAATTCACCCCTCCACTTT | CSAREGARGGNSPLHF
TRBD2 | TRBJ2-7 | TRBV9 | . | TGTGCCAGCAGCGTAGAGTCTAGCGGGGGTACCTACGAGCAGTACTTC | CASSVESSGGTYEQYF
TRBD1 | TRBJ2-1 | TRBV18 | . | TGTGCCAGCTTACCGGGACAGAATAACAATGAGCAGTTCTTC | CASLPGQNNNEQFF
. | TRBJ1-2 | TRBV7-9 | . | TGTGCCAGCAGCCCCTCGGCCGTCAACCATGGCTACACCTTC | CASSPSAVNHGYTF
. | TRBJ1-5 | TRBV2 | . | TGTGCCAGCAGTGCAGGAGGATTTCCCCAGCATTTT | CASSAGGFPQHF
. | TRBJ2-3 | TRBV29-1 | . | TGCAGCGCTGGGGACCCTCTACCCACAGATACGCAGTATTTT | CSAGDPLPTDTQYF
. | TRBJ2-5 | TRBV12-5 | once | TGTGCTAGTGGTTTGGTAAAATTGAGAGAGACCCAGTACTTC | CASGLVKLRETQYF
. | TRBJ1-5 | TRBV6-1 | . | TGTGCCAGCAGTCCCAGGACTAGTCCGCCAGATACGCAGCATTTT | CASSPRTSPPDTQHF
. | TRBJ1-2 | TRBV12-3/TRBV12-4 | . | TGTGCCAGCAGTGTGTCGTGGGCGCGGGGCTACACCTTC | CASSVSWARGYTF
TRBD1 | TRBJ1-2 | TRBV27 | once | TGTGCCAGCTTAGGGGGCAGGGAAAGCGGCTACACCTTC | CASLGGRESGYTF
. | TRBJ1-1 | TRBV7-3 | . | TGTGCCAGCAGCTTAGGTCCAGGGAGGACTGAAGCTTTCTTT | CASSLGPGRTEAFF
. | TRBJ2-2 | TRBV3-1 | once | TGTGCCAGCAGCCAAAGGCTCACCGGGGAGCTGTTTTTT | CASSQRLTGELFF
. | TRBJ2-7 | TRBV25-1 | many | TGTGCCAGCAGTGAATCTCGGCAGGGGGGCTCCTACGAGCAGTACTTC | CASSESRQGGSYEQYF
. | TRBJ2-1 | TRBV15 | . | TGTGCCACCAGCAGAGATCGGACTCCATACAATGAGCAGTTCTTC | CATSRDRTPYNEQFF
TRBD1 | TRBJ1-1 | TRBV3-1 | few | TGTGCCAGTACGCCCGGGACAGGGAACACTGAAGCTTTCTTT | CASTPGTGNTEAFF
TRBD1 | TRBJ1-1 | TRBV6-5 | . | TGTGCCAGCAGTTACTCGGTTGCCAGGGGGCCTGTGTTGGTCGAGGCTTTCTTT | CASSYSVARGPVLVEAFF